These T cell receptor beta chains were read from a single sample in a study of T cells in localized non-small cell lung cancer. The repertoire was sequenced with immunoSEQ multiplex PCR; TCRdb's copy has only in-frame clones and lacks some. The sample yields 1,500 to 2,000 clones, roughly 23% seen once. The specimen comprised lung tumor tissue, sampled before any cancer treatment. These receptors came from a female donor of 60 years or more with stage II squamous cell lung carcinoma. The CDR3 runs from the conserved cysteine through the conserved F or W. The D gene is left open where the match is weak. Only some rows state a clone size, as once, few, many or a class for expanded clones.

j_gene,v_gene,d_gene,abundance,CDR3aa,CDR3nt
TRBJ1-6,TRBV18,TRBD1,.,CASCAGTGNSPLHF,TGTGCCAGCTGCGCCGGGACAGGAAATTCACCCCTCCACTTT
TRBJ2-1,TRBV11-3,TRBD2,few,CASSLGVSSGRANEQFF,TGTGCCAGCAGCTTGGGGGTTAGTAGCGGGAGGGCCAATGAGCAGTTCTTC
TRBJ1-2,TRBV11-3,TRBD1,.,CASSLEGTGLLGYGYTF,TGTGCCAGCAGCTTAGAGGGGACAGGGCTTTTGGGCTATGGCTACACCTTC
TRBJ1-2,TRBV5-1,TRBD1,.,CASSPQGATNYGYTF,TGCGCCAGCAGCCCGCAGGGGGCAACCAACTATGGCTACACCTTC
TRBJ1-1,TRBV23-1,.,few,CASSQSRQNPGNTEAFF,TGCGCCAGCAGTCAATCGCGACAGAACCCAGGGAACACTGAAGCTTTCTTT
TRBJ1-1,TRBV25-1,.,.,CASSEWGGRSTEAFF,TGTGCCAGCAGTGAATGGGGGGGAAGAAGCACTGAAGCTTTCTTT
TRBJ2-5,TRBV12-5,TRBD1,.,CASGLTGEGETQYF,TGTGCTAGTGGCCTGACAGGGGAAGGGGAGACCCAGTACTTC
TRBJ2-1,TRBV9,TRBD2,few,CASSVGGLGNNEQFF,TGTGCCAGCAGCGTAGGGGGACTAGGTAACAATGAGCAGTTCTTC
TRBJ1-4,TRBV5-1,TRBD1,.,CASSKTTGTNEKLFF,TGCGCCAGCAGCAAGACGACAGGGACTAATGAAAAACTGTTTTTT
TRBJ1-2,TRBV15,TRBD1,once,CATSPDRGTYGYTF,TGTGCCACCAGCCCAGACAGGGGGACCTATGGCTACACCTTC
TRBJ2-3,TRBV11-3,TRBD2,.,CASSAGTSGATDTQYF,TGTGCCAGCAGTGCCGGGACTAGCGGGGCGACAGATACGCAGTATTTT
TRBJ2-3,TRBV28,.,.,CASNLAGSYTDTQYF,TGTGCCAGCAACTTGGCAGGGTCATACACAGATACGCAGTATTTT
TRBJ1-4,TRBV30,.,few,CAWSVGENNEKLFF,TGTGCCTGGAGTGTAGGGGAAAATAATGAAAAACTGTTTTTT
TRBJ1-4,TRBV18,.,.,CASSPPDGSEKLFF,TGTGCCAGCTCACCCCCCGACGGGAGTGAAAAACTGTTTTTT
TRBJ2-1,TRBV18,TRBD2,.,CASSRTGTSGGSSSYNEQFF,TGTGCCAGCTCCCGGACCGGGACTAGCGGGGGGTCAAGCTCCTACAATGAGCAGTTCTTC
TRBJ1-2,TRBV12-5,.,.,CASGLKPLGRGVYGYTF,TGTGCTAGTGGTTTGAAACCCCTCGGTCGTGGAGTTTATGGCTACACCTTC
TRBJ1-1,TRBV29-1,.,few,CSATQGGTEAFF,TGCAGCGCCACGCAGGGAGGGACTGAAGCTTTCTTT
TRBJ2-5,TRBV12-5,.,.,CASTLSLGNSQETQYF,TGTGCCAGCACCCTCTCCTTGGGAAACTCTCAAGAGACCCAGTACTTC
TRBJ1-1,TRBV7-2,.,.,CASSPDPNTEAFF,TGTGCCAGCAGCCCCGATCCGAATACTGAAGCTTTCTTT
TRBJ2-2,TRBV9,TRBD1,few,CASSGEAQGATDTGELFF,TGTGCCAGCAGTGGGGAAGCACAGGGGGCAACGGACACCGGGGAGCTGTTTTTT
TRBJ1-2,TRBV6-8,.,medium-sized,CASARPPINYGYTF,TGTGCCAGCGCCCGTCCCCCTATTAACTATGGCTACACCTTC
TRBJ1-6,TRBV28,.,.,CASRAPLGNSPLHF,TGTGCCAGCAGAGCCCCCCTTGGTAATTCACCCCTCCACTTT
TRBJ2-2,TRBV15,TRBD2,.,CATSRAGDTGELFF,TGTGCCACCAGCAGGGCGGGGGACACCGGGGAGCTGTTTTTT
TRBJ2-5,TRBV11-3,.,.,CASSLGAGRETQYF,TGTGCCAGCAGCCTGGGGGCAGGGCGGGAGACCCAGTACTTC
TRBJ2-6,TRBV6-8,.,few,CAAGTPGGANVLTF,TGTGCCGCCGGGACCCCCGGCGGGGCCAACGTCCTGACTTTC
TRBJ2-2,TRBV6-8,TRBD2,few,CASSYSNLAGAGELFF,TGTGCCAGCAGTTACTCGAACCTAGCGGGGGCCGGGGAGCTGTTTTTT